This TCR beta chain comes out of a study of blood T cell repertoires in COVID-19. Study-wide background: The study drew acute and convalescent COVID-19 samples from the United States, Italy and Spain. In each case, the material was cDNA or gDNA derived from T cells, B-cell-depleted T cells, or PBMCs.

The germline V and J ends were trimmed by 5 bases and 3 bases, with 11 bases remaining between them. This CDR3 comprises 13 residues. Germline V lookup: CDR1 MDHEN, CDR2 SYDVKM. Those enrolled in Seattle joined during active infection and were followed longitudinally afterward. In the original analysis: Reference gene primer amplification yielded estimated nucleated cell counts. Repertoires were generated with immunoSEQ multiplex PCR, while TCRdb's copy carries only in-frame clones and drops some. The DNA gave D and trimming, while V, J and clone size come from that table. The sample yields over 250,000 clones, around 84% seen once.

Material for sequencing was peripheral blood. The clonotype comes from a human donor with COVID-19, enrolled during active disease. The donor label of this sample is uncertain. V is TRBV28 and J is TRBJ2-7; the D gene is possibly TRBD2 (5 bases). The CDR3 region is CASSTGDRYEQYF. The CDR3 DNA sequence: TGTGCCAGCAGTACCGGGGATCGCTACGAGCAGTACTTC.